A selection of T cell receptor beta chains follows, all from one sample in a study of tumor and adjacent non-tumor tissue in lung cancer. TCRdb re-analysed the multiplex PCR reads in MiXCR, keeping a single row per CDR3 protein. The sample contains approximately 70,000 distinct CDR3 sequences, less than 80% of which appear only once. The sequenced material came from lung tumor tissue. The receptor source for this set is a man aged 60-69 years with non-small cell lung cancer. Both conserved end residues are part of each CDR3. The D gene is left open where the match is weak. Size is stated for part of the rows, as once, few or many counts, or as a class when the clone is expanded.

j_call,v_call,d_call,clone_size,cdr3_aa,cdr3_nt
TRBJ2-6,TRBV10-3,NA,NA,CAISAHQGPNPSGANVLSF,TGTGCCATCAGTGCCCACCAGGGCCCAAACCCTTCTGGGGCCAACGTCCTGAGTTTC
TRBJ1-1,TRBV20-1,NA,NA,CSARDWGQVITEACF,TGCAGTGCTAGAGATTGGGGGCAGGTGATCACTGAAGCTTGTTTT
TRBJ2-7,TRBV5-5,NA,once,CASSGPEGDLMMHEQCF,TGTGCCAGTAGCGGCCCAGAGGGTGACCTTATGATGCACGAGCAGTGCTTC
TRBJ2-3,TRBV5-4,NA,NA,CASMTLEGTSTDTQYF,TGTGCCAGCATGACCCTAGAGGGGACATCTACAGATACGCAGTATTTT
TRBJ2-7,TRBV6-1,NA,NA,CASNGRGTVVDF,TGTGCCAGCAATGGAAGGGGCACGGTGGTAGACTTC
TRBJ2-2,TRBV20-1,NA,NA,CSASDGAENTGELFF,TGCAGTGCTAGTGATGGGGCGGAGAACACCGGGGAGCTGTTTTTC
TRBJ2-5,TRBV29-1,NA,NA,CSVDIGVQENQYF,TGCAGCGTTGATATAGGTGTACAAGAGAACCAGTACTTC
TRBJ2-7,TRBV6-5,TRBD1,many,CASSYGTGLYEQYF,TGTGCCAGCAGTTACGGGACAGGACTCTACGAGCAGTACTTC
TRBJ2-1,TRBV12-3/TRBV12-4,NA,NA,CPSSPGVANDEQFF,TGTCCCAGCAGTCCAGGAGTAGCGAACGATGAGCAGTTCTTC
TRBJ2-3,TRBV20-1,TRBD2,NA,CRTRDGTSGTTDTPYF,TGCCGTACTAGAGATGGGACTAGCGGGACCACAGATACGCCGTATTTT
TRBJ1-2,TRBV29-1,NA,NA,CSVPETKYVYTF,TGCAGCGTGCCAGAAACTAAGTATGTCTACACCTTC
TRBJ1-1,TRBV29-1,NA,NA,CSVSAVGDTEAFF,TGCAGCGTCTCGGCAGTGGGGGACACTGAAGCATTCTTT
TRBJ2-4,TRBV6-1,NA,many,CASSELTDIQYF,TGTGCCAGCAGTGAACTTACGGACATTCAGTACTTC
TRBJ2-5,TRBV20-1,TRBD2,NA,CSARDRRRGGLGEFQYF,TGCAGTGCTAGAGATCGCCGGCGGGGGGGCCTCGGAGAGTTCCAGTACTTC
TRBJ1-1,TRBV6-5,NA,NA,CARSYSGDTEAFF,TGTGCCAGGAGTTACTCCGGGGACACTGAAGCTTTCTTT
TRBJ1-5,TRBV28,NA,NA,CTSSFIHQPHHF,TGTACCAGCAGTTTCATCCATCAGCCCCATCATTTT
TRBJ2-3,TRBV20-1,TRBD2,once,CSVRDWVSGSATDRQYF,TGCAGTGTTAGAGATTGGGTCAGCGGGAGCGCGACAGATAGGCAGTATTTT
TRBJ1-6,TRBV5-4,NA,NA,CTSSLQGPYSLLHF,TGTACCAGCAGCTTGCAGGGACCGTATTCACTCCTCCACTTT
TRBJ1-2,TRBV10-1,TRBD1,many,CASSEQTGSGYTF,TGCGCCAGCAGTGAGCAGACAGGGTCCGGCTACACCTTC
TRBJ2-1,TRBV20-1,TRBD2,once,CSTSSILAGATYNEQYF,TGCAGTACTAGTAGCATACTAGCGGGAGCTACCTACAATGAGCAATACTTC
TRBJ2-5,TRBV12-3/TRBV12-4,TRBD2,once,CASFSGLAEETQYF,TGTGCCAGCTTTTCGGGACTAGCGGAAGAGACACAGTACTTC
TRBJ1-5,TRBV20-1,TRBD1,NA,CSASSQTGTYSNQPQHF,TGCAGTGCTAGCAGCCAGACAGGGACTTATAGCAATCAGCCCCAGCATTTT
TRBJ2-3,TRBV11-1,NA,NA,CASSAGRGFTDTQYF,TGTGCCAGCAGTGCCGGGAGAGGGTTCACAGATACACAGTATTTT
TRBJ1-5,TRBV20-1,NA,NA,CSAIDMSRDNKPQHF,TGCAGTGCTATAGATATGAGCAGGGACAATAAGCCCCAGCATTTT
TRBJ1-6,TRBV18,TRBD1,NA,CASSEGGQTYSPLHF,TGTGCCAGCTCAGAAGGGGGACAGACTTATTCACCCCTCCACTTT
TRBJ1-1,TRBV6-6,NA,NA,CASTHWGGGVNIEAFF,TGTGCCAGCACCCATTGGGGTGGGGGGGTAAACATTGAAGCTTTCTTT
TRBJ2-3,TRBV6-6,TRBD1,NA,CGSSYRGLKQYF,TGTGGCAGCAGTTACAGGGGGCTTAAGCAGTATTTT
TRBJ1-1,TRBV10-2,TRBD1,NA,CGSSRDRVNTEAFF,TGCGGCAGCAGTCGAGACAGGGTGAACACTGAAGCTTTCTTT
TRBJ1-1,TRBV20-1,NA,NA,CNASRGRDTEAFF,TGCAATGCTAGTCGGGGGAGAGACACTGAAGCTTTCTTT
TRBJ2-1,TRBV20-1,TRBD2,NA,CSVRSAGGQYEQFF,TGCAGTGTTAGATCTGCGGGAGGGCAGTATGAGCAGTTCTTC
TRBJ2-1,TRBV20-1,NA,medium-sized,CSARDRVLPGYDEQFF,TGCAGTGCTAGAGATCGCGTCTTGCCCGGGTACGATGAGCAGTTCTTC
TRBJ2-7,TRBV20-1,NA,NA,CSARVGTVSSYKQYF,TGCAGTGCTAGAGTAGGGACGGTGAGCTCCTACAAGCAGTACTTC
TRBJ2-5,TRBV28,TRBD2,NA,CASSFVGSGGETQYF,TGTGCCAGCAGTTTTGTCGGAAGCGGGGGAGAGACCCAGTACTTC
TRBJ2-1,TRBV7-8,NA,NA,CASSFSDPRNERFF,TGTGCCAGCAGCTTTTCGGACCCGAGGAATGAGCGGTTCTTC
TRBJ2-7,TRBV7-9,TRBD1,many,CASSSRGDRDYEQYF,TGTGCCAGCAGCTCTAGAGGGGACAGGGACTACGAGCAGTACTTC
TRBJ1-1,TRBV11-2,NA,once,CASSFSEDTEALF,TGTGCCAGCAGCTTTAGTGAAGACACTGAAGCTTTGTTT
TRBJ2-6,TRBV5-4,NA,NA,CASSSDRAASGANVLTF,TGTGCCAGCAGCTCTGACAGAGCGGCGTCTGGGGCCAACGTCCTGACTTTC
TRBJ2-4,TRBV6-1,NA,NA,CASRDSIAKNIQHF,TGTGCCAGCAGGGACAGCATAGCCAAAAACATTCAGCACTTC
TRBJ2-4,TRBV20-1,NA,once,CSASRGGPAGRDIQYF,TGCAGTGCTAGTAGGGGGGGACCAGCGGGCAGGGACATTCAGTACTTT
TRBJ2-7,TRBV6-1,NA,NA,CASCEASAPNRGNF,TGTGCCAGCTGTGAAGCAAGTGCACCTAACCGCGGGAACTTC
TRBJ1-5,TRBV20-1,TRBD1,NA,CSAFQDRGFNQPQHF,TGCAGTGCCTTCCAGGACAGGGGGTTTAATCAGCCCCAGCATTTT
TRBJ2-6,TRBV29-1,NA,NA,CSARASSSGAKVLTF,TGCAGCGCGAGGGCTTCTAGTTCGGGGGCAAAAGTACTGACTTTC
TRBJ2-3,TRBV20-1,TRBD2,NA,CSPRGTSVPGLDTQYF,TGCAGTCCTAGAGGGACTAGCGTCCCCGGGTTAGATACGCAATATTTT
TRBJ2-3,TRBV5-4,NA,NA,CAISLRTVDTQYF,TGTGCCATCAGCTTGCGGACTGTTGATACGCAGTATTTT
TRBJ1-2,TRBV12-3/TRBV12-4,NA,NA,CASSWGGYGYPF,TGTGCCAGCAGTTGGGGGGGCTATGGCTACCCCTTC
TRBJ2-7,TRBV11-2,NA,NA,CASSQPLGLRSYEQYF,TGTGCCAGCAGCCAGCCTCTCGGGTTGAGGTCCTACGAGCAGTACTTC
TRBJ2-1,TRBV19,NA,few,CASSIAQYRFF,TGTGCCAGTAGTATAGCGCAGTATCGGTTCTTC
TRBJ2-1,TRBV20-1,TRBD2,NA,CSARSLAGYEQFF,TGTAGTGCTAGGAGCCTAGCGGGCTATGAGCAGTTCTTC
TRBJ1-1,TRBV9,NA,few,CASSVMTGTEAFF,TGTGCCAGCAGCGTAATGACGGGCACTGAAGCTTTCTTT
TRBJ2-5,TRBV7-8,NA,many,CASSLSREESETQYF,TGTGCCAGCAGCTTAAGTAGGGAGGAGTCGGAGACCCAGTACTTC
TRBJ2-1,TRBV6-5,NA,NA,CASSPNLGGQIF,TGTGCCAGCAGTCCCAACCTCGGGGGGCAGATCTTC
TRBJ2-1,TRBV20-1,NA,NA,CSARHGASSSYNEHFF,TGCAGTGCTAGACATGGAGCCTCGAGCTCCTACAATGAGCATTTCTTC
TRBJ2-7,TRBV29-1,TRBD1,NA,CSVGARTGRNEQYF,TGCAGCGTCGGAGCCCGGACAGGGCGCAACGAGCAGTACTTC
TRBJ2-2,TRBV20-1,TRBD2,NA,CSASLAGEPDTGELFF,TGCAGTGCTTCTTTAGCGGGAGAGCCGGATACCGGGGAGCTGTTTTTT
TRBJ2-2,TRBV10-2,NA,NA,CASIARSPGELFF,TGCGCCAGCATAGCCCGGTCCCCCGGGGAGCTGTTTTTT
TRBJ2-4,TRBV6-1,NA,NA,CASSDMGYLNIQSF,TGTGCCAGTAGTGATATGGGCTACTTAAACATTCAGTCCTTC
TRBJ2-5,TRBV11-2,TRBD1,NA,CASSLVSRTGWWQETQYF,TGTGCCAGCAGCTTAGTCTCCAGGACAGGGTGGTGGCAAGAGACCCAGTACTTC
TRBJ2-7,TRBV6-5,TRBD2,NA,CASNYPRRETAEQYF,TGTGCCAGTAATTACCCGAGGCGGGAGACGGCCGAGCAATACTTC
TRBJ1-2,TRBV20-1,NA,many,CSALEDTALYGYTF,TGCAGTGCTCTAGAGGACACGGCCCTCTATGGCTACACCTTC